This T cell receptor beta chain emerged from a study of blood T cells in healthy people across ages. Regarding the study as a whole: Reliance upon unsorted PBMCs precluded definitive naive versus antigen-experienced comparison.

Alongside a J-beta primer mix, a sample-barcoded 5' primer served in a second PCR lasting roughly 7 to 12 cycles. TCRdb reprocessed the 5' RACE reads with MiXCR, giving one entry per CDR3 protein. In the table there are 1,500,000 or so distinct CDR3 sequences, approximately 59% of which are singletons. There are a few counts of this clonotype. The antigen is not known. The study drew donors from healthy Caucasian individuals in Russia aged roughly 6 to 90. The TCR was taken from a man aged 18 to 35 in good health. The sequenced sample consisted of blood.

The CDR3 loop reads CSARADRDGNIQYF. Here the CDR3 DNA reads TGCAGTGCTAGAGCGGACAGGGACGGAAACATTCAGTACTTC. V and J are TRBV20-1 and TRBJ2-4, with 8 positions matching TRBD1. The CDR3 covers 14 residues. With 1 base clipped from V and 6 bases from J, the junction kept 5 bases outside the gene matches. CDR1 and CDR2 from the germline V gene are DFQATT and SNEGSKA (reference sequence).